Presented here are 2 T cell receptor beta chains from one specimen sequenced in a study of cytotoxic CD8 clonotypes in ibrutinib-treated CLL. Using immunoSEQ multiplex PCR, the repertoire was profiled, and TCRdb retains in-frame clones only, with some absent. Of approximately 280,000 clones in the sample, about 72% were seen once. The material was PBMCs, obtained at disease progression, from a patient treated with ibrutinib. The origin of the receptors is a human donor with chronic lymphocytic leukemia.

The J gene is TRBJ2-3, the V gene TRBV5-1; a weak D match, TRBD1 (6 bases). This CDR3 comprises 18 residues. Germline V CDR1 and CDR2: SGHRS, YFSETQ. Trimming left V 4 bases short and J 1 base short, with 22 bases between. The CDR3 loop reads CASSGLGSGGVGTDTQYF. The CDR3 DNA reads TGCGCCAGCAGCGGCCTCGGGTCTGGGGGCGTAGGCACAGATACGCAGTATTTT.

This chain links TRBV4-1 with TRBJ1-4, with 10 bases matching TRBD1. The CDR3 length is 17 residues. V gave up 0 bases and J gave up 8 bases; unmatched junction bases: 9. Germline lookup yields CDR1 MGHRA and CDR2 YSYEKL. The CDR3 sequence is CASSQEGKGTGEEKLFF. In nucleotides, the CDR3 is TGCGCCAGCAGCCAAGAGGGGAAAGGGACAGGGGAGGAAAAACTGTTTTTT.